Listed below are T cell receptor beta chains from one sample, sequenced in a study of early T cells in non-severe SARS-CoV-2 infection. TCRdb reanalysed the 5' RACE reads using MiXCR and keeps one entry per CDR3 protein. The sample records approximately 90,000 distinct CDR3 sequences, approximately 16% being singletons. This specimen was whole blood, taken at baseline. These receptors all stem from an adult who was a healthcare worker with PCR-confirmed SARS-CoV-2 infection or an uninfected control (not recorded which). Both conserved end residues are part of each CDR3. The D gene is left open where the match is weak. Some rows have no size entry. The others give once, few or many, or a class for an expanded clone.

D gene: .; CDR3 length: 13; J gene: TRBJ2-1; clone size: .; V gene: TRBV20-1; CDR3 protein: CSARQRLGGEQFF; CDR3 DNA: TGCAGTGCTAGGCAGAGATTGGGAGGTGAGCAGTTCTTC
D gene: .; CDR3 length: 12; J gene: TRBJ2-7; clone size: .; V gene: TRBV7-8; CDR3 protein: CASSFTGYEQYF; CDR3 DNA: TGTGCCAGCAGCTTTACAGGCTACGAGCAGTACTTC
D gene: .; CDR3 length: 15; J gene: TRBJ1-6; clone size: few; V gene: TRBV28; CDR3 protein: CASSRGQSGNSPLHF; CDR3 DNA: TGTGCCAGCAGTCGCGGACAGTCGGGTAATTCACCCCTCCACTTT
D gene: .; CDR3 length: 13; J gene: TRBJ2-5; clone size: few; V gene: TRBV29-1; CDR3 protein: CSVRLFSKETQYF; CDR3 DNA: TGCAGCGTTAGGCTCTTTAGTAAAGAGACCCAGTACTTC
D gene: .; CDR3 length: 14; J gene: TRBJ2-7; clone size: few; V gene: TRBV11-2; CDR3 protein: CASSLGVGTYEQYF; CDR3 DNA: TGTGCCAGCAGCTTAGGGGTCGGCACCTACGAGCAGTACTTC
D gene: TRBD2; CDR3 length: 15; J gene: TRBJ2-1; clone size: many; V gene: TRBV9; CDR3 protein: CASSPRTSGYNEQFF; CDR3 DNA: TGTGCCAGCAGCCCACGGACTAGCGGCTACAATGAGCAGTTCTTC
D gene: .; CDR3 length: 13; J gene: TRBJ2-1; clone size: .; V gene: TRBV6-1; CDR3 protein: CASSGGGLGEQFF; CDR3 DNA: TGTGCCAGCAGTGGAGGCGGCTTGGGAGAGCAGTTCTTC
D gene: .; CDR3 length: 15; J gene: TRBJ2-4; clone size: many; V gene: TRBV29-1; CDR3 protein: CSVGIGGYGKNIQYF; CDR3 DNA: TGCAGCGTTGGTATCGGAGGGTATGGCAAAAACATTCAGTACTTC
D gene: .; CDR3 length: 15; J gene: TRBJ2-1; clone size: .; V gene: TRBV2; CDR3 protein: CASKKGAGPYNEQFF; CDR3 DNA: TGTGCCAGCAAAAAAGGGGCAGGGCCCTACAATGAGCAGTTCTTC
D gene: TRBD1; CDR3 length: 14; J gene: TRBJ2-2; clone size: few; V gene: TRBV28; CDR3 protein: CASLGQLSAGELFF; CDR3 DNA: TGTGCCAGTCTGGGACAGCTGTCCGCCGGGGAGCTGTTTTTT
D gene: .; CDR3 length: 13; J gene: TRBJ2-7; clone size: .; V gene: TRBV20-1; CDR3 protein: CSARASGRYEQYF; CDR3 DNA: TGCAGTGCTAGAGCCTCAGGGCGGTACGAGCAGTACTTC
D gene: TRBD1; CDR3 length: 13; J gene: TRBJ2-2; clone size: .; V gene: TRBV28; CDR3 protein: CASSTGGTGELFF; CDR3 DNA: TGTGCCAGCAGTACAGGGGGCACCGGGGAGCTGTTTTTT
D gene: .; CDR3 length: 17; J gene: TRBJ2-7; clone size: few; V gene: TRBV11-2; CDR3 protein: CASSLGRLGLGLYEQYF; CDR3 DNA: TGTGCCAGCAGCCTAGGCCGTCTGGGACTGGGGTTATACGAGCAGTACTTC
D gene: .; CDR3 length: 13; J gene: TRBJ2-1; clone size: .; V gene: TRBV7-2; CDR3 protein: CASSDGPPNKQFF; CDR3 DNA: TGTGCCAGCAGCGACGGGCCACCCAATAAGCAGTTCTTC
D gene: .; CDR3 length: 13; J gene: TRBJ1-1; clone size: few; V gene: TRBV6-5; CDR3 protein: CASSRGRNTEAFF; CDR3 DNA: TGTGCCAGCTCCCGTGGCAGAAACACTGAAGCTTTCTTT
D gene: .; CDR3 length: 12; J gene: TRBJ1-1; clone size: many; V gene: TRBV7-9; CDR3 protein: CASQRGGTEAFF; CDR3 DNA: TGTGCCAGCCAAAGGGGAGGCACTGAAGCTTTCTTT